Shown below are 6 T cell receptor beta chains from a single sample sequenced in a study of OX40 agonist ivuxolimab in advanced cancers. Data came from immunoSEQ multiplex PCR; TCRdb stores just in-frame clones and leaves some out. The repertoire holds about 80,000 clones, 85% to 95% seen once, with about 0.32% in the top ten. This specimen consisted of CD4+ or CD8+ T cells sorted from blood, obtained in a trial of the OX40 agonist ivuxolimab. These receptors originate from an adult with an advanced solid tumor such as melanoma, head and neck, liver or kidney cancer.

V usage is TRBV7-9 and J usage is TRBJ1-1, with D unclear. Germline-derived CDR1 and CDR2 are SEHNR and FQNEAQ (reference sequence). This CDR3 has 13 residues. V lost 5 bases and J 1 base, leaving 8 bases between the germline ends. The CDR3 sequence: CASSTQANTEAFF. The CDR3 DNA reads TGTGCCAGCAGCACCCAGGCGAACACTGAAGCTTTCTTT.

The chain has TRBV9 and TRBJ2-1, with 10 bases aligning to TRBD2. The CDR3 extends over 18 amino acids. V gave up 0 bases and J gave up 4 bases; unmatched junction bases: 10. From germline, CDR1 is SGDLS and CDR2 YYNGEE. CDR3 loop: CASSVARAGGGLYNEQFF. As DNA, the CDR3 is TGTGCCAGCAGCGTAGCTCGAGCGGGAGGGGGGTTGTACAATGAGCAGTTCTTC.

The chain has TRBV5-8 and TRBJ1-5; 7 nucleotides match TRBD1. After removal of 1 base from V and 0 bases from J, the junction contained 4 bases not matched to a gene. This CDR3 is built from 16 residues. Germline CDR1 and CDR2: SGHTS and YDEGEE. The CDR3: CASSLSTGSSNQPQHF. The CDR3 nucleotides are TGTGCCAGCAGCTTGTCGACAGGGAGTAGCAATCAGCCCCAGCATTTT.

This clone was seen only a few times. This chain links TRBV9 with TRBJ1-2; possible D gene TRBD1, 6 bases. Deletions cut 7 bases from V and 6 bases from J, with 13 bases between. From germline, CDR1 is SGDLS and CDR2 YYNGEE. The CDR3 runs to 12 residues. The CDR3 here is CASYQQGDGYTF. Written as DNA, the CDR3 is TGTGCCAGCTATCAACAGGGAGATGGCTACACCTTC.

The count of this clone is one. The CDR3: CASSQDPGVNTEAFF. The CDR3 DNA reads TGCGCCAGCAGCCAAGATCCTGGGGTGAACACTGAAGCTTTCTTT. This chain joins TRBV4-3 and TRBJ1-1; D gene unclear. The CDR3 runs to 15 residues. The germline gives CDR1 LGHNA, CDR2 YSLEER. V lost 0 bases to trimming and J lost 0 bases, with 8 bases between them.

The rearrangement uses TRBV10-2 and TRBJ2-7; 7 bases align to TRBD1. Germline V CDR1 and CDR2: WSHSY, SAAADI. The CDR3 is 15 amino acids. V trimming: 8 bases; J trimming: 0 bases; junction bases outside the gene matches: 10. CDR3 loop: CASSNSDRFSYEQYF. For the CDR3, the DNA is TGCGCCAGCTCCAACTCGGACAGGTTCTCCTACGAGCAGTACTTC.